The following is a T cell receptor (beta chain) sequence with its context. The germline V gene has CDR1 SGHKS and CDR2 YYEKEE (reference sequence). The CDR3 contains 13 residues. Trimming took off 4 bases at V and 2 bases at J, with 9 bases between the two ends. This table comes from immunoSEQ multiplex PCR, and its TCRdb copy is limited to in-frame clones, with some not included. The sample has about 250,000 clones, 87% seen once; the top ten hold about 6.9%. This sample is drawn from a study of blood T cell repertoires in COVID-19. Sample: PBMCs or T cells enriched from blood (not recorded which). This sequence originates from a woman aged 25 to 39 with acute COVID-19. The chain has TRBV5-5 and TRBJ2-5, with D possibly TRBD1 on 5 matching bases. The CDR3 loop reads CASSRQLQETQYF. The CDR3 coding sequence is TGTGCCAGCAGCCGACAGTTACAAGAGACCCAGTACTTC.